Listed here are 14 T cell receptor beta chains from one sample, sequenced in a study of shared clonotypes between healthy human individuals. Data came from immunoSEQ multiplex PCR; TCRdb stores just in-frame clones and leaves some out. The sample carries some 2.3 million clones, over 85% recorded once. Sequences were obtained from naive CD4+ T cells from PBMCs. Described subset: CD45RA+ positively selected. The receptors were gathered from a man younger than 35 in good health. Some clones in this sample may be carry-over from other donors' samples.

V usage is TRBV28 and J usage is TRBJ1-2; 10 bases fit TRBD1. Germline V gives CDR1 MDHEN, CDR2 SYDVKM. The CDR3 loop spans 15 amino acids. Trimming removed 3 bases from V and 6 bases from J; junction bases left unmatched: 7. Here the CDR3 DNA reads TGTGCCAGCAGTTTTCCGGGACAGGGGCTGGATGGCTACACCTTC. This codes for CASSFPGQGLDGYTF.

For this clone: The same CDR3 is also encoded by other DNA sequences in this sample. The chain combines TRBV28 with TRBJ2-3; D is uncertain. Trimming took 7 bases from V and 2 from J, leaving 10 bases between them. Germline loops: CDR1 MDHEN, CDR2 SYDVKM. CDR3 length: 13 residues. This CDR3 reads CASTDLFTDTQYF. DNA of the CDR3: TGTGCCAGCACGGACCTCTTCACAGATACGCAGTATTTT.

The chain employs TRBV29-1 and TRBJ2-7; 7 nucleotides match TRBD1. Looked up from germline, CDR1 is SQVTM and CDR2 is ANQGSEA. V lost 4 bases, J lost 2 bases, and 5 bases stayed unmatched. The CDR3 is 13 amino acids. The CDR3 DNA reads TGCAGCGTTGTTGGGGACAGCCCCTACGAGCAGTACTTC. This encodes CSVVGDSPYEQYF.

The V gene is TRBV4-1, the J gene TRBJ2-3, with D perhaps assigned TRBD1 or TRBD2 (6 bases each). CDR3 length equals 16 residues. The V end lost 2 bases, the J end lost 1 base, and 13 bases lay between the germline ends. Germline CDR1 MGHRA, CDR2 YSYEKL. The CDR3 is CASSQSRGLRTDTQYF. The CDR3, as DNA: TGCGCCAGCAGCCAAAGCCGGGGGCTCCGCACAGATACGCAGTATTTT.

This CDR3 reads CASSPAGGRAYNEQFF. The CDR3 DNA reads as TGTGCCAGCAGTCCGGCGGGCGGGAGGGCCTACAATGAGCAGTTCTTC. The gene calls are TRBV28 and TRBJ2-1; 9 bases are a match to TRBD2. The CDR3 spans 16 residues. CDR1 is MDHEN, CDR2 SYDVKM, per germline. J was trimmed by 2 bases and V by 5 bases; bases with no gene match: 7.

The DNA for the CDR3 is TGTGCCAGCAGTTTATCGGTGGTAGATACTGAAGCTTTCTTT. Translating it yields CASSLSVVDTEAFF. V and J are TRBV27 and TRBJ1-1; D unresolved. The V end was cut by 0 bases, the J end by 5 bases, with 10 bases between. This CDR3 contains 14 residues. Germline assignment: CDR1 MNHEY and CDR2 SMNVEV (reference sequence).

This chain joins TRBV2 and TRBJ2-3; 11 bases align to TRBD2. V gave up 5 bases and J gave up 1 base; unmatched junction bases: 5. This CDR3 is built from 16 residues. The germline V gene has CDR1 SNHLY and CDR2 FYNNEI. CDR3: CASSPLAGGGTDTQYF. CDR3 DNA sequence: TGTGCCAGCAGTCCCCTAGCGGGAGGAGGCACAGATACGCAGTATTTT.

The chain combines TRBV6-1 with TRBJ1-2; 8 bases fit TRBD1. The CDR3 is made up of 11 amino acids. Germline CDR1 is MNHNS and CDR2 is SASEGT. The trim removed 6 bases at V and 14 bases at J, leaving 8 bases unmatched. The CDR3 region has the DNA TGTGCCAGCAGCTACCAGGGGGCGAATACCTTC. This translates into CASSYQGANTF.

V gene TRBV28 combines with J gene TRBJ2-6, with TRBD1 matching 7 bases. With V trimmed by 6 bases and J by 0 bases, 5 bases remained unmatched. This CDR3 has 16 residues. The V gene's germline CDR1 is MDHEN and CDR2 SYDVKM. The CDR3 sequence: CASRRDRLSGANVLTF. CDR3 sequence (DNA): TGTGCCAGCAGGAGGGACAGACTCTCTGGGGCCAACGTCCTGACTTTC.

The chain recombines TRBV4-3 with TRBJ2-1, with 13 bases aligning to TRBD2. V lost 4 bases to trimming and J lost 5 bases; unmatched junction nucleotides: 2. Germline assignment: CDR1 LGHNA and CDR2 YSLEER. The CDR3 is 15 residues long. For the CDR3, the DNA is TGCGCCAGCAGCCCACTAGCGGGAGGGGACAATGAGCAGTTCTTC. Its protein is CASSPLAGGDNEQFF.

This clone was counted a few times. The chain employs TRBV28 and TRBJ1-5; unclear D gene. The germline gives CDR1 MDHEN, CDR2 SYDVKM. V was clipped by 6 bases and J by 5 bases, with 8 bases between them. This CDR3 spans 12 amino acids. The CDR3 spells CASRTVDQPQHF. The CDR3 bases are TGTGCCAGCAGGACTGTGGATCAGCCCCAGCATTTT.

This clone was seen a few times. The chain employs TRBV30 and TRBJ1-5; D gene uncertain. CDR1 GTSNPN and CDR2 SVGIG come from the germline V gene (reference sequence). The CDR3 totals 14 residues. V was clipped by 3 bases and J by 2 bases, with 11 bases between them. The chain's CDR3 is CAWRQVGGNQPQHF. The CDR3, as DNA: TGTGCCTGGAGGCAGGTAGGAGGCAATCAGCCCCAGCATTTT.

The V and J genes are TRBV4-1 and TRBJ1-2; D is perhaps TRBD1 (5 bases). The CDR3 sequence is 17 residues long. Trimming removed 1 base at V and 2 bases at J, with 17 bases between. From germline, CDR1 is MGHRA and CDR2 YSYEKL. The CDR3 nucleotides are TGCGCCAGCAGCCAAGTGGGCCATGGGCAGGGAAACTATGGCTACACCTTC. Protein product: CASSQVGHGQGNYGYTF.

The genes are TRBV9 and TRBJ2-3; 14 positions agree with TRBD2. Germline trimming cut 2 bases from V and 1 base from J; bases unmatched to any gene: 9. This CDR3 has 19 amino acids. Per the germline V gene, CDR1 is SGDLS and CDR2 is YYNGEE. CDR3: CASSVPGAGLAGGTDTQYF. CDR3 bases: TGTGCCAGCAGCGTCCCCGGCGCGGGACTAGCGGGAGGCACAGATACGCAGTATTTT. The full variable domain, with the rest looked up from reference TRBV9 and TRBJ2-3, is DSGVTQTPKHLITATGQRVTLRCSPRSGDLSVYWYQQSLDQGLQFLIQYYNGEERAKGNILERFSAQQFPDLHSELNLSSLELGDSALYFCASSVPGAGLAGGTDTQYFGPGTRLTVL.